One and the same sample provided the 28 T cell receptor beta chains below, sequenced in a study of blood T cell repertoires in COVID-19. Method: immunoSEQ multiplex PCR; TCRdb's copy keeps in-frame clones and lacks some. The sample has approximately 97,000 clones, approximately 85% seen once. Material for sequencing was peripheral blood. The receptors shown here come from a human donor in a cohort sampled during active COVID-19.

The chain recombines TRBV6-5 with TRBJ2-7, with D possibly matching TRBD2 (5 bases). Germline CDR1 reads MNHEY; CDR2 reads SVGAGI. The CDR3 sequence is 13 residues long. V was cut by 4 bases and J by 5 bases, with 12 bases left in between. CDR3 nucleotide sequence: TGTGCCAGCAGTTGGGAGAGCGGCCACGAGCAGTACTTC. It codes for CASSWESGHEQYF.

This clone was detected only a few times. The V gene is TRBV9, the J gene TRBJ2-2; the D gene is possibly TRBD1 (6 bases). Germline V gene data show CDR1 as SGDLS and CDR2 as YYNGEE. The CDR3 is 15 amino acids. The ends were cut back, 2 bases at V and 11 bases at J, with 19 bases in the middle. The CDR3 protein is CASSVLGTQMGELFF. The CDR3 DNA reads TGTGCCAGCAGCGTCCTCGGGACACAAATGGGAGAGCTGTTTTTT.

The genes are TRBV2 and TRBJ1-6; TRBD1 matches at 8 bases. V lost 6 bases to trimming and J lost 6 bases; unmatched junction nucleotides: 4. Germline CDR1 SNHLY, CDR2 FYNNEI. The CDR3 sequence is 14 residues long. Written as DNA, the CDR3 is TGTGCCAGCAGCTACAGGGGGAGTAATTCACCCCTCCACTTT. Translation gives CASSYRGSNSPLHF.

This chain connects TRBV7-2 to TRBJ2-3; 8 positions match TRBD2. Germline trimming cut 1 base from V and 0 bases from J; bases unmatched to any gene: 9. Germline V lookup: CDR1 SGHTA, CDR2 FQGNSA. The CDR3 has 18 amino acids. As DNA, the CDR3 is TGTGCCAGCAGCTTAGTCCCCCCCCCGGGGGGGAGCACAGATACGCAGTATTTT. Translation: CASSLVPPPGGSTDTQYF. Combining the CDR3 with reference TRBV7-2 and TRBJ2-3 gives the whole variable domain GAGVSQSPSNKVTEKGKDVELRCDPISGHTALYWYRQSLGQGLEFLIYFQGNSAPDKSGLPSDRFSAERTGGSVSTLTIQRTQQEDSAVYLCASSLVPPPGGSTDTQYFGPGTRLTVL.

The chain is built from TRBV20-1 and TRBJ1-2, with D perhaps TRBD1 (5 bases). This CDR3 is built from 11 residues. Germline lookup yields CDR1 DFQATT and CDR2 SNEGSKA (reference sequence). Trimming took 3 bases from V and 5 from J, leaving 7 bases between them. This CDR3 is CSASRGYGYTF. DNA of the CDR3: TGCAGTGCTAGTAGGGGATATGGCTACACCTTC.

The chain uses TRBV19 and TRBJ1-1; tentatively, D is TRBD1 (5 bases). The V end lost 6 bases, the J end lost 4 bases, and 24 bases lay between the germline ends. CDR1 and CDR2 from the germline V gene are LNHDA and SQIVND (reference sequence). The CDR3 consists of 17 residues. CDR3 DNA sequence: TGTGCCAGTAGCGCTCGATGGGGGGGGAGTGGGAGCACTGAAGCTTTCTTT. Translating gives CASSARWGGSGSTEAFF.

This clone was seen a single time. This sequence joins TRBV7-8 and TRBJ2-7, with D uncertain. The V gene lost 1 base and the J gene lost 4 bases, with 8 bases spanning the gap. This CDR3 is built from 13 residues. The germline V gene has CDR1 SGHVS and CDR2 FQNEAQ. The CDR3 spells CASSLGPLYEQYF. In DNA, the CDR3 is TGTGCCAGCAGCTTAGGCCCCCTATACGAGCAGTACTTC. Combining the CDR3 with reference TRBV7-8 and TRBJ2-7 gives the whole variable domain GAGVSQSPRYKVAKRGQDVALRCDPISGHVSLFWYQQALGQGPEFLTYFQNEAQLDKSGLPSDRFFAERPEGSVSTLKIQRTQQEDSAVYLCASSLGPLYEQYFGPGTRLTVT.

The chain combines TRBV7-9 with TRBJ2-2, with TRBD1 identical over 9 bases. V lost 3 bases to trimming and J lost 7 bases; unmatched junction nucleotides: 18. The CDR3 spans 19 residues. Per germline, CDR1 SEHNR and CDR2 FQNEAQ (reference sequence). The CDR3 protein is CASSFGRTGAGRKGGELFF. The CDR3 DNA follows: TGTGCCAGCAGCTTTGGCCGGACAGGGGCAGGAAGAAAGGGCGGGGAGCTGTTTTTT. Supplemented by reference TRBV7-9 and TRBJ2-2, the full variable domain reads DTGVSQNPRHKITKRGQNVTFRCDPISEHNRLYWYRQTLGQGPEFLTYFQNEAQLEKSRLLSDRFSAERPKGSFSTLEIQRTEQGDSAMYLCASSFGRTGAGRKGGELFFGEGSRLTVL.

This rearrangement joins TRBV30 to TRBJ2-3; D may be TRBD2 (5 bases). The V gene's germline CDR1 is GTSNPN and CDR2 SVGIG (reference sequence). The CDR3 extends over 15 amino acids. V was pared by 0 bases and J by 0 bases, with 10 bases between. The CDR3 nucleotides read TGTGCCTGGAGTGTACGCGGGCATAGCACAGATACGCAGTATTTT. Protein: CAWSVRGHSTDTQYF.

The chain combines TRBV5-6 with TRBJ1-5; D gene unclear. V was clipped by 1 base and J by 10 bases, with 9 bases between them. CDR1 and CDR2 from the germline V gene are SGHDT and YYEEEE. This CDR3 is built from 12 residues. Here the CDR3 reads CASSLPPGPQHF. Written as DNA, the CDR3 is TGTGCCAGCAGCTTGCCCCCGGGACCCCAGCATTTT.

V and J are TRBV25-1 and TRBJ1-5; D gene uncertain. CDR1 and CDR2 (germline): MGHDK, SYGVNS. The germline V and J ends were trimmed by 4 bases and 10 bases, with 20 bases remaining between them. CDR3 length: 15 amino acids. As DNA, the CDR3 is TGTGCCAGCAGTGGGGTGGGAGGATCGAGTGTCCCCCAGCATTTT. Its protein product is CASSGVGGSSVPQHF.

This chain links TRBV5-1 with TRBJ1-1; TRBD1 might be the D (6 bases). V dropped 0 bases and J dropped 5 bases, with 11 bases sitting between them. Germline V lookup: CDR1 SGHRS, CDR2 YFSETQ. The CDR3 totals 14 residues. The CDR3 reads CASSLEQGVTEAFF. CDR3 nucleotides: TGCGCCAGCAGCTTGGAACAGGGAGTAACTGAAGCTTTCTTT. Full variable domain (missing parts from reference TRBV5-1 and TRBJ1-1): KAGVTQTPRYLIKTRGQQVTLSCSPISGHRSVSWYQQTPGQGLQFLFEYFSETQRNKGNFPGRFSGRQFSNSRSEMNVSTLELGDSALYLCASSLEQGVTEAFFGQGTRLTVV.

This chain links TRBV7-8 with TRBJ2-3, with 9 bases fitting TRBD2. The V and J ends lost 3 bases and 5 bases, in that order; junction bases with no gene match: 6. The germline CDR1 and CDR2 sequences are SGHVS and FQNEAQ. The CDR3 extends over 15 amino acids. Written as DNA, the CDR3 is TGTGCCAGCAGCTTGCGGGGGGGCATAGTAGATACGCAGTATTTT. This codes for CASSLRGGIVDTQYF. The full variable domain, its missing parts supplied by reference TRBV7-8 and TRBJ2-3, is GAGVSQSPRYKVAKRGQDVALRCDPISGHVSLFWYQQALGQGPEFLTYFQNEAQLDKSGLPSDRFFAERPEGSVSTLKIQRTQQEDSAVYLCASSLRGGIVDTQYFGPGTRLTVL.

The rearrangement links TRBV6-2 or TRBV6-3 to TRBJ2-3, with D tentatively TRBD2 (7 bases). Germline V gene lookup returns CDR1 MNHEY and CDR2 SVGEGT. This CDR3 is 13 amino acids long. V shed 4 bases and J shed 8 bases, with 13 bases lying between them. CDR3 DNA: TGTGCCAGCAGTTCCGCGGGGGCGGGTACGCAGTATTTT. Protein: CASSSAGAGTQYF.

The chain recombines TRBV4-1 with TRBJ2-1; D is unresolved. The V gene lost 2 bases and the J gene lost 11 bases, with 7 bases spanning the gap. Germline-derived CDR1 and CDR2 are MGHRA and YSYEKL. The CDR3 sequence is 11 residues long. The CDR3 reads CASSQTTQQFF. Here the CDR3 DNA reads TGCGCCAGCAGCCAAACCACTCAGCAGTTCTTC.

The CDR3 nucleotides are TGTGCCAGCAGCGCCGGACAGTTCTCTGGAAACACCATATATTTT. Translating gives CASSAGQFSGNTIYF. The rearrangement joins TRBV9 to TRBJ1-3, with a possible D match to TRBD1 (6 bases). Germline V gene data show CDR1 as SGDLS and CDR2 as YYNGEE. This CDR3 is 15 amino acids long. Trimming removed 3 bases at V and 0 bases at J, with 10 bases between.

This clone occurred once. CDR3 DNA sequence: TGTGCCAGCAGCTATTTGCAGGCCTACGAGCAGTACTTC. It is translated as CASSYLQAYEQYF. The V call is TRBV7-2, the J call TRBJ2-7; D is unresolved. V dropped 4 bases and J dropped 2 bases, with 9 bases sitting between them. In germline, CDR1 is SGHTA, CDR2 FQGNSA. The CDR3 contains 13 residues.

The V and J genes are TRBV11-3 and TRBJ2-1; TRBD2 matches 11 bases. Germline CDR1 reads SGHNT; CDR2 reads YENEEA. The ends lost 5 bases at V and 4 bases at J; junction bases unmatched: 4. This CDR3 is built from 15 residues. The CDR3, as DNA: TGTGCCAGCAGCCTTAGCGGGGGGGATTACAATGAGCAGTTCTTC. Its protein is CASSLSGGDYNEQFF.

The table lists this clone with a few counts. The J gene is TRBJ2-7, the V gene TRBV27, with 9 bases matching TRBD1. V lost 2 bases to trimming and J lost 5 bases; unmatched junction nucleotides: 7. The CDR3 contains 15 residues. CDR1 is MNHEY, CDR2 SMNVEV, per germline (reference sequence). CDR3 amino acids: CASSLLGGQGHEQYF. For the CDR3, the DNA is TGTGCCAGCAGTTTACTTGGGGGACAGGGTCACGAGCAGTACTTC.

V and J are TRBV6-6 and TRBJ2-7; weak D call: TRBD2 (6 bases). The germline V and J ends were trimmed by 2 bases and 6 bases, with 11 bases remaining between them. Germline values: CDR1 MNHNY, CDR2 SVGAGI (reference sequence). This CDR3 is 13 amino acids long. CDR3 sequence: CASSYATRAEQYF. The CDR3 DNA reads as TGTGCCAGCAGTTACGCGACTAGGGCCGAGCAGTACTTC.

This clone was picked up a small number of times. The CDR3 bases are TGTGCCAGCAGTTACTGGACCACCCGGCTCGGGAATGGCTACACCTTC. Translation gives CASSYWTTRLGNGYTF. This chain links TRBV6-2 or TRBV6-3 with TRBJ1-2; unclear D gene. The ends were cut back, 1 base at V and 6 bases at J, with 18 bases in the middle. The germline CDR1 and CDR2 sequences are MNHEY and SVGEGT. The length of the CDR3 is 16 residues.

Concerning this clone: This CDR3 is also generated by other DNA sequences in the sample. V is TRBV5-1 and J is TRBJ2-1, with 13 nucleotides matching TRBD2. The CDR3 loop spans 13 amino acids. Per the germline V gene, CDR1 is SGHRS and CDR2 is YFSETQ. The V gene end was trimmed by 2 bases and the J gene end by 16 bases; junction bases not matched to a gene: 6. The CDR3 bases are TGCGCCAGCAGCTTAGCACTAGCGGGGGGGCAATTCTTC. Translating gives CASSLALAGGQFF. The variable domain in full, completed from reference TRBV5-1 and TRBJ2-1, reads KAGVTQTPRYLIKTRGQQVTLSCSPISGHRSVSWYQQTPGQGLQFLFEYFSETQRNKGNFPGRFSGRQFSNSRSEMNVSTLELGDSALYLCASSLALAGGQFFGPGTRLTVL.

This rearrangement joins TRBV29-1 to TRBJ1-2, with 8 bases lining up with TRBD1. J gave up 6 bases and V 6 bases, and 3 bases lay outside the gene matches. CDR3 length equals 11 residues. Germline values: CDR1 SQVTM, CDR2 ANQGSEA. The CDR3, as DNA: TGCAGCGTCAGACAGGGGAATGGCTACACCTTC. Encoded protein: CSVRQGNGYTF.

The chain combines TRBV20-1 with TRBJ2-7; D gene ambiguous. CDR1 and CDR2 from the germline V gene are DFQATT and SNEGSKA (reference sequence). The CDR3 runs to 11 residues. V was trimmed by 3 bases and J by 3 bases, leaving 6 bases between them. Written as DNA, the CDR3 is TGCAGTGCTAGCCCCCGCTACGAGCAGTACTTC. This translates into CSASPRYEQYF.

The chain has TRBV5-6 and TRBJ2-2, with 8 bases matching TRBD1. The junction had 4 bases not matched to a gene; V was cut back by 2 bases and J by 7 bases. Germline loops: CDR1 SGHDT, CDR2 YYEEEE. This CDR3 spans 14 amino acids. Here the CDR3 DNA reads TGTGCCAGCAGCTTAATTACAGGGGGCGGGGAGCTGTTTTTT. This encodes CASSLITGGGELFF.

The chain links TRBV18 to TRBJ1-1; D gene ambiguous. Trimming cost V 3 bases and J 2 bases, with 13 bases left between them. Germline V gene data show CDR1 as KGHSH and CDR2 as LQKENI. This CDR3 has 15 residues. The CDR3 nucleotides read TGTGCCAGCTCACCTTTCTTTATGGGCAACACTGAAGCTTTCTTT. The encoded protein is CASSPFFMGNTEAFF.

V usage is TRBV7-9 and J usage is TRBJ2-1; D not resolved. Trimming shortened V by 1 base and J by 13 bases, and 5 bases separated the two germline ends. The CDR3 length is 10 residues. Germline CDR1 reads SEHNR; CDR2 reads FQNEAQ (reference sequence). The CDR3 spells CASSLGPQFF. The CDR3 coding sequence is TGTGCCAGCAGCTTAGGTCCTCAGTTCTTC.

This clone was recorded only once. The chain couples TRBV6-2 or TRBV6-3 to TRBJ2-1, with no clear D. The CDR3 runs to 12 residues. Germline CDR1 reads MNHEY; CDR2 reads SVGEGT. V lost 2 bases and J 6 bases, leaving 5 bases between the germline ends. CDR3 residues: CASSYSFNEQFF. As DNA, the CDR3 is TGTGCCAGCAGTTACAGCTTCAATGAGCAGTTCTTC.